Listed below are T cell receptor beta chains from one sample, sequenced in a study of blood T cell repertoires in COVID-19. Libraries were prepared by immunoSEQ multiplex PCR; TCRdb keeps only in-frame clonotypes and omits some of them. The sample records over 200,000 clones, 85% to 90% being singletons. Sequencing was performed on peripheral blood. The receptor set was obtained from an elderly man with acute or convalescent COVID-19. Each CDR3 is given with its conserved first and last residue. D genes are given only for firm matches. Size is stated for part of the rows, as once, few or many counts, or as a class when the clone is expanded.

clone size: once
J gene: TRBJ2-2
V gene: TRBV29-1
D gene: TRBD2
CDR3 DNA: TGCAGCGCCAGGGGACTAGCGGGAGACGGGGAGCTGTTTTTT
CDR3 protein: CSARGLAGDGELFF

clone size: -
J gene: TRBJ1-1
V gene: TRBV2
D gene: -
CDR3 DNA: TGTGCCAGCAGTGTAGTGGGGAGCACTGAAGCTTTCTTT
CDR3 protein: CASSVVGSTEAFF

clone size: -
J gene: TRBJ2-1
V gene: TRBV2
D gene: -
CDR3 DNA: TGTGCCAGCAGTGAGAGCAGGGGGGCCTACAATGAGCAGTTCTTC
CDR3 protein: CASSESRGAYNEQFF

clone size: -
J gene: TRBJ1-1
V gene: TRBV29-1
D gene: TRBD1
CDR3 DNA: TGCAGCGTTGACACAGGGGGGACTGAAGCTTTCTTT
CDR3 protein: CSVDTGGTEAFF

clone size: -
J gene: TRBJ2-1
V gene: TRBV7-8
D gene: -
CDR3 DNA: TGTGCCAGCAGCTTAGGACTAGACAATGAGCAGTTCTTC
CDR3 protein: CASSLGLDNEQFF

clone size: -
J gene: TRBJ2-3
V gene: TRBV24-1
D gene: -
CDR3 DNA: TGTGCCACCAGTGGAGCTTCGGGCACAGATACGCAGTATTTT
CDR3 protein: CATSGASGTDTQYF

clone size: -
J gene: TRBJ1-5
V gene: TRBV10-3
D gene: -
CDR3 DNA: TGTGCCATCAGTGAGTCGATATACCGGGGGAAACAGCCCCAGCATTTT
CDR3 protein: CAISESIYRGKQPQHF

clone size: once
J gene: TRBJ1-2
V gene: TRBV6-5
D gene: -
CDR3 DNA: TGTGCCAGCAGGGCGGGGGCTAACTATGGCTACACCTTC
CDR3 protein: CASRAGANYGYTF

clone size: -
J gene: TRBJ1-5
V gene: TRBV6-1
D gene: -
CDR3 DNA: TGTGCCAGCAGTGAACTCGGGGGTCAGCCCCAGCATTTT
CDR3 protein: CASSELGGQPQHF

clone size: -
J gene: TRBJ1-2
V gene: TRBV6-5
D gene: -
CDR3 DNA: TGTGCCAGCAGTTACTCGTACCAGACAAGATATGGCTACACCTTC
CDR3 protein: CASSYSYQTRYGYTF

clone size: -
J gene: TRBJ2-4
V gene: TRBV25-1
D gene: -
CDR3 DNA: TGTGCCAGCAGTGAACAGGCCTTTGGCAAAAACATTCAGTACTTC
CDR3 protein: CASSEQAFGKNIQYF

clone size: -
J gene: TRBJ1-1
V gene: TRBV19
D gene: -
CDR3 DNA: TGTGCCAGTAGCCCTAAAGACACTGAAGCTTTCTTT
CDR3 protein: CASSPKDTEAFF

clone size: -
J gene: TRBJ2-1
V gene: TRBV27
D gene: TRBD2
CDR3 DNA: TGTGCCAGCAGCCCCGGGACTAGCTGGAATGAGCAGTTCTTC
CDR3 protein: CASSPGTSWNEQFF

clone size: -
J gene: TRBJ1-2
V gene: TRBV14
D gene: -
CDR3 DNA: TGTGCCAGCAGCCCCAAGGAGGGGTGGAACTATGGCTACACCTTC
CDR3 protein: CASSPKEGWNYGYTF

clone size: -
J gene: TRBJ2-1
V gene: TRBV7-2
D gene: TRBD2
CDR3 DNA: TGTGCCAGCAGCCCAGCTAGCGGGAGACTAAGCAATGAGCAGTTCTTC
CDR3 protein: CASSPASGRLSNEQFF

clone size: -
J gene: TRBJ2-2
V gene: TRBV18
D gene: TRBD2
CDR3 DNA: TGTGCCAGCTCACCAGTTACAAGCGGGGGAACCGGGGAGCTGTTTTTT
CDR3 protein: CASSPVTSGGTGELFF

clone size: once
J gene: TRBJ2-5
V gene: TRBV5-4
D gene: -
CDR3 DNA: TGTGCCAGCAGCTTGGCGGAGACCCAGTACTTC
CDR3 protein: CASSLAETQYF